The 21 T cell receptor beta chains in this list originate from one sample, sequenced in a study of blood T cells in healthy people across ages. A J-beta primer mix and a sample-barcoded 5' primer were used in a second PCR of roughly 6 to 12 cycles. TCRdb used MiXCR to reprocess the 5' RACE reads, holding one entry per CDR3 protein. The table lists roughly 1,800,000 distinct CDR3 sequences, about 49% of them singletons. Sequenced sample: blood. The origin of the receptors is a woman aged 40 to 55 in good health.

V gene TRBV20-1 combines with J gene TRBJ1-6; D may be TRBD1 (6 bases). This CDR3 is built from 14 residues. Trimming pared 5 bases from V and 4 bases from J, leaving 12 bases between. Per germline, CDR1 DFQATT and CDR2 SNEGSKA (reference sequence). The CDR3 DNA sequence: TGCAGTGCTCCTCAAACAGGGTATAATTCACCCCTCCACTTT. Its translation is CSAPQTGYNSPLHF.

The chain employs TRBV6-5 and TRBJ2-7, with TRBD1 matching over 7 bases. The J call may not be correct, given that the DNA end is closer to TRBJ2-5. In germline, CDR1 is MNHEY, CDR2 SVGAGI. CDR3 size: 12 residues. For the CDR3, the DNA is TGTGCCAGCCAGACAGGGTCAGAGACCCAGTACTTC. Residues: CASQTGSETQYF.

This clonotype came up a few times. The chain combines TRBV20-1 with TRBJ2-3, with D possibly TRBD1 on 5 matching bases. Germline V gene lookup returns CDR1 DFQATT and CDR2 SNEGSKA (reference sequence). The CDR3 is 14 residues long. V lost 3 bases to trimming and J lost 2 bases, with 12 bases between them. The CDR3 DNA sequence: TGCAGTGCTAGTGGCAGGGTACCCACAGATACGCAGTATTTT. It encodes CSASGRVPTDTQYF.

V usage is TRBV5-1 and J usage is TRBJ2-5; D is ambiguous. The V gene lost 0 bases and the J gene lost 9 bases, with 12 bases spanning the gap. Germline loops: CDR1 SGHRS, CDR2 YFSETQ. The CDR3 spans 13 residues. The CDR3: CASSLVGYRSQYF. CDR3 bases: TGCGCCAGCAGCTTGGTCGGGTATAGGTCCCAGTACTTC.

A few counts support this clonotype. V and J are TRBV29-1 and TRBJ1-2, with 8 bases matching TRBD1. Per the germline V gene, CDR1 is SQVTM and CDR2 is ANQGSEA. The CDR3 contains 12 residues. J gave up 7 bases and V 5 bases, and 6 bases lay outside the gene matches. CDR3 sequence reads: CSVQGAWGGYTF. In nucleotides, the CDR3 is TGCAGCGTTCAGGGGGCATGGGGTGGCTACACCTTC.

This sequence joins TRBV28 and TRBJ2-5; 8 nucleotides match TRBD1. Germline CDR1 MDHEN, CDR2 SYDVKM. CDR3 length: 11 residues. The J segment lost 11 bases and the V segment lost 3 bases, leaving 2 bases of the junction unmatched. The CDR3 DNA is TGTGCCAGCAGTTTCCGGGACAGGCAGTACTTC. Translation gives CASSFRDRQYF. The whole variable domain, filled in from reference TRBV28 and TRBJ2-5, reads DVKVTQSSRYLVKRTGEKVFLECVQDMDHENMFWYRQDPGLGLRLIYFSYDVKMKEKGDIPEGYSVSREKKERFSLILESASTNQTSMYLCASSFRDRQYFGPGTRLLVL.

The J gene is TRBJ2-3, the V gene TRBV28; tentative D call: TRBD2 (5 bases). Trimming took 5 bases from V and 1 from J, leaving 10 bases between them. Germline V gene data show CDR1 as MDHEN and CDR2 as SYDVKM. This CDR3 contains 14 residues. The CDR3 is CASSVAPRTDTQYF. CDR3 sequence (DNA): TGTGCCAGCAGTGTAGCGCCCCGCACAGATACGCAGTATTTT.

The rearrangement links TRBV6-6 to TRBJ2-1, with D perhaps being TRBD1 or TRBD2 (6 bases each). TRBJ2-7 matches the DNA end more closely, so the J call is doubtful. This CDR3 has 13 amino acids. Germline assignment: CDR1 MNHNY and CDR2 SVGAGI (reference sequence). The CDR3 nucleotides are TGTGCCAGCAGACCCCTCGGGGGCGGGGAGCAGTACTTC. This encodes CASRPLGGGEQYF.

This clonotype was seen only a few times. V and J are TRBV4-2 and TRBJ2-4, with TRBD1 matching over 11 bases. From germline, CDR1 is LGHNA and CDR2 YNFKEQ. V was clipped by 2 bases and J by 8 bases; unmatched bases: 11. The CDR3 consists of 17 residues. The CDR3 DNA reads TGTGCCAGCAGCCAAACCGTGGACAGGGGGCTCGGGTACATTCAGTACTTC. Translating it yields CASSQTVDRGLGYIQYF.

This clonotype was picked up a small number of times. V is TRBV28 and J is TRBJ2-4; TRBD1 agrees at 7 bases. The germline V gene encodes CDR1 MDHEN and CDR2 SYDVKM. V shed 7 bases, J shed 1 base, and the junction held 7 bases outside the gene matches. The length of the CDR3 is 15 residues. CDR3 nucleotides: TGTGCCAGCACTTGGGGACAGACCGCCAAAAACATTCAGTACTTC. Its translation: CASTWGQTAKNIQYF.

The V and J genes are TRBV20-1 and TRBJ1-2; TRBD1 aligns across 7 bases. Germline trimming cut 5 bases from V and 3 bases from J; bases unmatched to any gene: 9. The CDR3 is 14 residues long. From germline, CDR1 is DFQATT and CDR2 SNEGSKA (reference sequence). The CDR3 spells CSAAQTGIDYGYTF. The CDR3 coding sequence is TGCAGTGCTGCTCAGACAGGGATCGACTATGGCTACACCTTC.

V is TRBV13 and J is TRBJ1-1; D possibly corresponds to TRBD1 (5 bases). Trimming pared 0 bases from V and 11 bases from J, leaving 10 bases between. The V gene's germline CDR1 is PRHDT and CDR2 FYEKMQ (reference sequence). The CDR3 runs 12 residues. The CDR3 sequence is CASSLGGPSAFF. CDR3 bases: TGTGCCAGCAGCTTAGGGGGACCAAGTGCTTTCTTT.

In DNA form, the CDR3 reads TGTGCCAGCAGCAAATGGCCGACTAGCAATGGCACAGATACGCAGTATTTT. It translates to CASSKWPTSNGTDTQYF. The rearrangement uses TRBV21-1 and TRBJ2-3; no check of the table's D call, TRBD2, against the DNA was made. TRBV21-1 is given as a pseudogene. The CDR3 has 17 residues.

This clonotype was observed a handful of times. The gene calls are TRBV27 and TRBJ2-5; perhaps TRBD2 as D (7 bases). Between the trimmed V and J ends, which lost 8 bases and 3 bases, there was a span of 13 bases. This CDR3 contains 13 residues. Germline V CDR1 and CDR2: MNHEY, SMNVEV (reference sequence). DNA for the CDR3: TGTGCCAGCGGGGGGGCAGGTAAAGAGACCCAGTACTTC. It yields the protein CASGGAGKETQYF.

The CDR3 DNA reads as TGCAGTGCCATGAAGGGTACGGATAATTCACCCCTCCACTTT. Translating gives CSAMKGTDNSPLHF. The genes are TRBV20-1 and TRBJ1-6; D gene ambiguous. Germline CDR1 reads DFQATT; CDR2 reads SNEGSKA (reference sequence). Trimming pared 6 bases from V and 5 bases from J, leaving 14 bases between. This CDR3 has 14 amino acids.

The chain is built from TRBV10-2 and TRBJ1-1, with 11 bases lining up with TRBD1. The CDR3 covers 15 residues. V shed 7 bases, J shed 1 base, and the junction held 5 bases outside the gene matches. CDR1 is WSHSY and CDR2 is SAAADI in the germline V gene. As DNA, the CDR3 is TGCGCCAGCACAGGACAGGGGGCGGGGAACACTGAAGCTTTCTTT. Amino acid sequence: CASTGQGAGNTEAFF.

The chain carries TRBV15 and TRBJ2-1; the D call may be TRBD1 or TRBD2 (6 bases each). This CDR3 spans 14 amino acids. The V end was cut by 6 bases, the J end by 5 bases, with 14 bases between. Germline V CDR1 and CDR2: LNHNV, YYDKDF (reference sequence). In nucleotides, the CDR3 is TGTGCCACCAGTAACGGCGGGGACAACAATGAGCAGTTCTTC. Its translation is CATSNGGDNNEQFF. Drawing the rest from reference TRBV15 and TRBJ2-1, the complete variable domain is DAMVIQNPRYQVTQFGKPVTLSCSQTLNHNVMYWYQQKSSQAPKLLFHYYDKDFNNEADTPDNFQSRRPNTSFCFLDIRSPGLGDTAMYLCATSNGGDNNEQFFGPGTRLTVL.

V gene TRBV18 combines with J gene TRBJ2-5; D may be TRBD1 (6 bases). The germline gives CDR1 KGHSH, CDR2 LQKENI. Trimming shortened V by 6 bases and J by 1 base, and 12 bases separated the two germline ends. The CDR3 runs 14 residues. DNA for the CDR3: TGTGCCAGCTCCCGGCTGGACAGCCAAGAGACCCAGTACTTC. Its protein is CASSRLDSQETQYF. Full variable domain (outside the CDR3, taken from reference TRBV18 and TRBJ2-5): NAGVMQNPRHLVRRRGQEARLRCSPMKGHSHVYWYRQLPEEGLKFMVYLQKENIIDESGMPKERFSAEFPKEGPSILRIQQVVRGDSAAYFCASSRLDSQETQYFGPGTRLLVL.

This clonotype came up many times. The CDR3 nucleotides are TGCGCCAGCAGCTTCGGTGGGGGGAACCAAGAGACCCAGTACTTC. Protein: CASSFGGGNQETQYF. The genes are TRBV5-1 and TRBJ2-5; the D gene is possibly TRBD2 (6 bases). Germline V CDR1 and CDR2: SGHRS, YFSETQ. The V and J ends lost 2 bases and 0 bases respectively, with 11 bases between them. The CDR3 length is 15 residues. Combining the CDR3 with reference TRBV5-1 and TRBJ2-5 gives the whole variable domain KAGVTQTPRYLIKTRGQQVTLSCSPISGHRSVSWYQQTPGQGLQFLFEYFSETQRNKGNFPGRFSGRQFSNSRSEMNVSTLELGDSALYLCASSFGGGNQETQYFGPGTRLLVL.

This sequence joins TRBV20-1 and TRBJ1-4, with D maybe TRBD1 (5 bases). Trimming removed 2 bases at V and 7 bases at J, with 8 bases between. Germline CDR1 reads DFQATT; CDR2 reads SNEGSKA (reference sequence). The CDR3 is made up of 12 amino acids. The CDR3 protein is CSARRQLEKLFF. The CDR3 bases are TGCAGTGCTAGAAGACAGCTTGAAAAACTGTTTTTT.

As regards this clonotype: A clone one base away is much larger, so this may be a read error. V usage is TRBV12-5 and J usage is TRBJ2-5; tentatively, D is TRBD1 or TRBD2 (7 bases each). The CDR3 extends over 15 amino acids. Germline V gene data show CDR1 as LGHNT and CDR2 as FRNRAP. The germline V and J ends were trimmed by 4 bases and 0 bases, with 12 bases remaining between them. The CDR3, as DNA: TGTGCTAGTGGTTGGGAGGGACAGAACCAAGAGACCCAGTACTTC. As protein: CASGWEGQNQETQYF.